This T cell receptor (beta chain) was sequenced in a study of CD8 T cells in ankylosing spondylitis. The study's findings and limits: Disease-linked clones reportedly showed significant enrichment in matched ankylosing spondylitis synovial fluid. Made up of 7 to 9 highly homologous variants, a TCR beta motif appeared characteristic of ankylosing spondylitis blood.

Each CDR3 protein is one row after TCRdb ran MiXCR on the 5' RACE reads. The table shows 200,000 to 250,000 distinct CDR3 sequences, with more than 25% occurring only once. The CDR3 length is 14 residues. Germline CDR1 is SQVTM and CDR2 is ANQGSEA. V lost 5 bases to trimming and J lost 3 bases, with 15 bases between them. As concerns this clonotype: Its target is not known.

Material for sequencing was blood, either unsorted or a sorted T cell fraction (not recorded which). This TCR was recovered from a male donor with ankylosing spondylitis or in good health (not recorded which). The chain links TRBV29-1 to TRBJ2-3; D perhaps matches TRBD1 (6 bases). This chain's CDR3 is CSVTEQGRTDTQYF. CDR3 sequence (DNA): TGCAGCGTTACAGAACAGGGTAGGACAGATACGCAGTATTTT.